The T cell receptor (beta chain) described here comes from a study of blood T cell repertoires in COVID-19. Study-wide background: Sources were T cells, B-cell-depleted T cells, or PBMCs; the material itself was cDNA or gDNA.

In the source study's methods: Reference gene primer amplification gave nucleated cell count estimates. TCRdb keeps only in-frame clones here, not all; method: immunoSEQ multiplex PCR. V, J and clone size reflect that table, while D and trimming were determined from the DNA. This table has approximately 250,000 clones, around 89% appearing once. All enrollees were about 18 to 95 years old and from some 24 US areas. The CDR3 has 13 residues. The J segment lost 5 bases and the V segment lost 8 bases, leaving 2 bases of the junction unmatched. Germline CDR1 is GTSNPN and CDR2 is SVGIG (reference sequence).

The TCR originated in a woman between 40 and 55 years old with acute COVID-19. Material: PBMCs or T cells enriched from blood (not recorded which). The chain has TRBV30 and TRBJ2-5; TRBD2 aligns across 16 bases. The CDR3 loop is CAEGLAGGETQYF. The CDR3 DNA follows: TGTGCCGAGGGACTAGCGGGAGGGGAGACCCAGTACTTC.